This entry lists 18 T cell receptor beta chains sequenced from one sample in a study of T-cell reconstitution after alpha-beta-depleted transplantation in children. Findings of the study overall: It was newly produced T cells that mostly accounted for T-cell counts and diversity one year after transplant.

Preparation of the TCRbeta library used unique molecular identifiers. TCRdb re-called the PCR reads with MiXCR, one entry per CDR3 protein. The sample includes around 270,000 distinct CDR3 sequences, approximately 7.3% of them seen just once. No antigen has been assigned to these receptors. Here the sequenced sample was peripheral blood, taken 360 days after TCRalphabeta/CD19-depleted stem cell transplant. The receptors were sampled from a female patient aged 2-10 years who had a stem cell transplant for Fanconi anemia, so the T cells may come from the graft donor.

This clonotype was picked up many times. This chain links TRBV7-2 with TRBJ1-2; possibly TRBD1 for D (6 bases). Per the germline V gene, CDR1 is SGHTA and CDR2 is FQGNSA. V lost 2 bases, J lost 3 bases, and 7 bases lay in between. The CDR3 extends over 13 amino acids. The chain's CDR3 is CASSLSGDYGYTF. CDR3 in DNA: TGTGCCAGCAGCTTATCAGGGGACTATGGCTACACCTTC.

This clonotype was counted between two and nine times. J is TRBJ2-2 and V is TRBV5-4; 7 bases agree with TRBD1. The CDR3 spans 15 residues. Germline CDR1 and CDR2: SGHNT and YYREEE (reference sequence). Losses at the gene ends were 7 bases for V and 6 bases for J; bases not matched to a gene: 12. The CDR3 bases are TGTGCCAGCTCAATCCGGGACAGACACCCCGGGGAGCTGTTTTTT. It encodes CASSIRDRHPGELFF.

This chain links TRBV18 with TRBJ2-5; D gene unclear. V gave up 2 bases and J gave up 0 bases, with 7 bases separating them. Germline V gives CDR1 KGHSH, CDR2 LQKENI. The CDR3 runs to 14 residues. CDR3: CASSPAADQETQYF. CDR3 nucleotide sequence: TGTGCCAGCTCACCAGCGGCAGACCAAGAGACCCAGTACTTC. Drawing the rest from reference TRBV18 and TRBJ2-5, the complete variable domain is NAGVMQNPRHLVRRRGQEARLRCSPMKGHSHVYWYRQLPEEGLKFMVYLQKENIIDESGMPKERFSAEFPKEGPSILRIQQVVRGDSAAYFCASSPAADQETQYFGPGTRLLVL.

V usage is TRBV20-1 and J usage is TRBJ1-1; 8 nucleotides align to TRBD1. Germline CDR1 is DFQATT and CDR2 is SNEGSKA (reference sequence). The CDR3 consists of 15 residues. Trimming cost V 4 bases and J 5 bases; bases outside gene matches: 12. The chain's CDR3 is CSAIWQGASWTEAFF. Here the CDR3 DNA reads TGCAGTGCTATCTGGCAGGGGGCGAGTTGGACTGAAGCTTTCTTT.

This clonotype showed up many times. V usage is TRBV20-1 and J usage is TRBJ2-7, with D possibly being TRBD1 (7 bases). Between the trimmed V and J ends, which lost 0 bases and 3 bases, there was a span of 9 bases. Germline CDR1 DFQATT, CDR2 SNEGSKA (reference sequence). The CDR3 is made up of 13 amino acids. CDR3 amino acids: CSARDRGVYEQYF. CDR3 coding DNA: TGCAGTGCTAGAGACAGGGGGGTCTACGAGCAGTACTTC.

The chain is built from TRBV5-1 and TRBJ2-1; 10 bases line up with TRBD2. The CDR3 is 17 amino acids. J lost 0 bases, V lost 0 bases, and 3 bases had no gene match. CDR1 is SGHRS and CDR2 is YFSETQ in the germline V gene. CDR3 residues: CASSLALAGISYNEQFF. The DNA for the CDR3 is TGCGCCAGCAGCTTGGCACTAGCGGGAATCTCCTACAATGAGCAGTTCTTC. The full variable domain, rest sourced from reference TRBV5-1 and TRBJ2-1, is KAGVTQTPRYLIKTRGQQVTLSCSPISGHRSVSWYQQTPGQGLQFLFEYFSETQRNKGNFPGRFSGRQFSNSRSEMNVSTLELGDSALYLCASSLALAGISYNEQFFGPGTRLTVL.

This clonotype occurred a few times. The J gene is TRBJ2-1, the V gene TRBV9, with a tentative D call TRBD2 (7 bases). CDR1 SGDLS and CDR2 YYNGEE come from the germline V gene. This CDR3 has 16 residues. V lost 7 bases and J lost 0, with 17 bases in between. The CDR3 reads CASAPRGGSSYNEQFF. CDR3 DNA sequence: TGTGCCAGCGCCCCTAGGGGGGGAAGCTCCTACAATGAGCAGTTCTTC.

This clonotype was detected ten times or more. The V and J genes are TRBV12-3 or TRBV12-4 and TRBJ1-2; no definite D call. Deletions cut 3 bases from V and 4 bases from J, with 9 bases between. The CDR3 runs 13 residues. DNA of the CDR3: TGTGCCAGCAGTTTGGGCCCAGGCTATGGCTACACCTTC. It translates to CASSLGPGYGYTF.

This clonotype has ten or more counts. The chain links TRBV20-1 to TRBJ1-5; the match to TRBD1 covers 7 bases. Unmatched junction bases numbered 16, after V lost 0 bases and J lost 5 bases. CDR1 and CDR2 from the germline V gene are DFQATT and SNEGSKA (reference sequence). This CDR3 has 18 residues. This chain's CDR3 is CSARDPLTGTWADQPQHF. For the CDR3, the DNA is TGCAGTGCTAGAGACCCACTGACAGGGACATGGGCGGATCAGCCCCAGCATTTT.

V is TRBV27 and J is TRBJ2-2; the D is unclear. CDR1 and CDR2 (germline): MNHEY, SMNVEV (reference sequence). Trimming removed 0 bases from V and 4 bases from J, with 12 bases in between. This CDR3 comprises 16 residues. CDR3 region: CASSLSGSVGTGELFF. CDR3 coding DNA: TGTGCCAGCAGTTTATCAGGGTCGGTTGGCACCGGGGAGCTGTTTTTT.

This clonotype was counted only a few times. The chain uses TRBV7-6 and TRBJ2-5; 8 positions match TRBD2. Germline V gives CDR1 SGHVS, CDR2 FNYEAQ. This CDR3 is built from 16 residues. Trimming took 4 bases from V and 5 from J; bases not matched to a gene: 12. CDR3 bases: TGTGCCAGCAGCTCTGAACCGGGACTAGAGTTGGAGACCCAGTACTTC. Its protein is CASSSEPGLELETQYF.

At least ten counts were recorded for this clonotype. The chain couples TRBV10-3 to TRBJ2-7, with D possibly matching TRBD2 (7 bases). The CDR3 loop spans 14 amino acids. Germline CDR1 ENHRY, CDR2 SYGVKD. The V and J ends lost 6 bases and 5 bases respectively, with 17 bases between them. The CDR3 DNA sequence: TGTGCCATCAGGTCCAGGGAGGGGGGCGACGAGCAGTACTTC. It specifies CAIRSREGGDEQYF.

V and J are TRBV12-3 or TRBV12-4 and TRBJ1-1, with unresolved D. The CDR3 contains 14 residues. Trimming shortened V by 4 bases and J by 6 bases, and 15 bases separated the two germline ends. CDR3 bases: TGTGCCAGCAGTTCCAATATTGAAGAGCCTGAAGCTTTCTTT. This gives the protein CASSSNIEEPEAFF.

This clonotype was observed a few times. This chain joins TRBV7-2 and TRBJ1-2; D perhaps matches TRBD1 (6 bases). With 5 bases removed from V and 8 bases from J, the gap between germline ends came to 18 bases. CDR1 SGHTA and CDR2 FQGNSA come from the germline V gene. This CDR3 spans 14 amino acids. CDR3 coding DNA: TGTGCCAGCAGCCCTGCTGGGACACGGAACGGCTACACCTTC. Translated, it gives CASSPAGTRNGYTF.

This clonotype was seen more than once but under ten times. This sequence joins TRBV10-3 and TRBJ2-2; maybe TRBD2 (7 bases). Germline loops: CDR1 ENHRY, CDR2 SYGVKD. The V end lost 11 bases, the J end lost 0 bases, and 16 bases lay between the germline ends. This CDR3 region has 15 residues. The CDR3 sequence: CAAGGNRANTGELFF. CDR3 sequence (DNA): TGTGCCGCCGGGGGGAACAGGGCGAACACCGGGGAGCTGTTTTTT.

Regarding this clonotype: This could be a read error, since a much larger clone is one nucleotide away. The V call is TRBV29-1, the J call TRBJ2-1; TRBD2 aligns across 9 bases. This CDR3 spans 16 amino acids. Germline assignment: CDR1 SQVTM and CDR2 ANQGSEA. The V gene end was trimmed by 3 bases and the J gene end by 6 bases; junction bases not matched to a gene: 12. This CDR3 is CSVDGGGGACVNEQFF. The CDR3 DNA follows: TGCAGCGTTGACGGGGGCGGGGGGGCTTGTGTCAATGAGCAGTTCTTC.

The sample holds many counts of this clonotype. The rearrangement links TRBV24-1 to TRBJ2-3; possible D gene TRBD1, 5 bases. The V gene's germline CDR1 is KGHDR and CDR2 SFDVKD. Trimming removed 0 bases at V and 2 bases at J, with 14 bases between. The CDR3 length is 17 residues. The CDR3 protein is CATSDLQGVGYTDTQYF. The DNA of the CDR3 is TGTGCCACCAGTGATTTGCAAGGGGTAGGCTACACAGATACGCAGTATTTT.

The sample holds many counts of this clonotype. CDR3 coding DNA: TGTGCCAGCAGCTTATCCGCAGGCTACGAGCAGTACGTC. The encoded protein is CASSLSAGYEQYV. V gene TRBV7-2 combines with J gene TRBJ2-7; D not certain. The V gene's germline CDR1 is SGHTA and CDR2 FQGNSA. The CDR3 spans 13 residues. Trimming shortened V by 2 bases and J by 3 bases, and 8 bases separated the two germline ends.